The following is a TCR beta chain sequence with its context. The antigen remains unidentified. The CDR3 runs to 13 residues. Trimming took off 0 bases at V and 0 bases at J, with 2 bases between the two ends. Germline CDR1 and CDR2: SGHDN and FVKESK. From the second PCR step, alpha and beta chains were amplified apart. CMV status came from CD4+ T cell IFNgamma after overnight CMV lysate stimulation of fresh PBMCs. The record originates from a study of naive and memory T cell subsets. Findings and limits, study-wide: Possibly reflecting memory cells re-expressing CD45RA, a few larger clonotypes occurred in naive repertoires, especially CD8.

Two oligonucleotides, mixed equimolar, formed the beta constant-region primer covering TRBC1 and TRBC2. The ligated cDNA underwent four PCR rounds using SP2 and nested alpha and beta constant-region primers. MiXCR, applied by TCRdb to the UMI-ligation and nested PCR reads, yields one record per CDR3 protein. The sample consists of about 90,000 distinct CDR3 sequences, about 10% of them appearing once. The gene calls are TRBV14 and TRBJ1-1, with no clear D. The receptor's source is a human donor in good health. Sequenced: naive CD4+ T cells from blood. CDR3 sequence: CASSQDLNTEAFF. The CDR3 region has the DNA TGTGCCAGCAGCCAAGACCTGAACACTGAAGCTTTCTTT.